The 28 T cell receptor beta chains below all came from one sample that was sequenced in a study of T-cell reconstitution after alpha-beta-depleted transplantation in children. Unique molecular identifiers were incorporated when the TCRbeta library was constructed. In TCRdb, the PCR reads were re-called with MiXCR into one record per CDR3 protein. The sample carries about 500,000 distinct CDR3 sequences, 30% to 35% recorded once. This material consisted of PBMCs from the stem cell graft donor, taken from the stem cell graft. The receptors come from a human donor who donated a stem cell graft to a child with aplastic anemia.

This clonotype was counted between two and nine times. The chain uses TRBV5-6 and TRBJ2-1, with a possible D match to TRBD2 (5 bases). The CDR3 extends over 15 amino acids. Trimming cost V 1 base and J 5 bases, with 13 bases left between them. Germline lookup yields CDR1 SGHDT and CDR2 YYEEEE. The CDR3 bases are TGTGCCAGCAGCTTGTCTGGGGTCGGGAACAATGAGCAGTTCTTC. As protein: CASSLSGVGNNEQFF.

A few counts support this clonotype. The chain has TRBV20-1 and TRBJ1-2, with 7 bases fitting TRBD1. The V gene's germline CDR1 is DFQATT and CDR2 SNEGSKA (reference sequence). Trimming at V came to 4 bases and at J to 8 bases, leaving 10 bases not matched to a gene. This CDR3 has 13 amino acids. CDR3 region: CSATPGQRAGYTF. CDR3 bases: TGCAGTGCTACCCCGGGACAGAGAGCAGGCTACACCTTC.

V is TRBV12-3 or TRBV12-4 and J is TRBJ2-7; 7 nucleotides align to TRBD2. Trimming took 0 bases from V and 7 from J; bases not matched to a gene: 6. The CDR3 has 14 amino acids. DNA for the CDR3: TGTGCCAGCAGTTTAGCGGGAGGGCTAGGGGAGCAGTACTTC. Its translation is CASSLAGGLGEQYF.

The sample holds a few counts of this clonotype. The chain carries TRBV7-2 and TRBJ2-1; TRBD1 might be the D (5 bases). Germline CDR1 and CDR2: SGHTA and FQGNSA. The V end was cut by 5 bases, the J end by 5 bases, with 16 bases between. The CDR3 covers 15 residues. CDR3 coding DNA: TGTGCCAGCAGCCCCCAAGGGGTTCGTCACAATGAGCAGTTCTTC. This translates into CASSPQGVRHNEQFF.

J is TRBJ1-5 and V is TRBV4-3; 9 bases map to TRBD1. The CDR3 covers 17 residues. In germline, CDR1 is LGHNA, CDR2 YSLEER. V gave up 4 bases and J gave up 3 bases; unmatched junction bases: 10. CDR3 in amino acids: CASSPTYRTGVNQPQHF. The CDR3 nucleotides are TGCGCCAGCAGCCCTACCTATCGGACAGGGGTCAATCAGCCCCAGCATTTT.

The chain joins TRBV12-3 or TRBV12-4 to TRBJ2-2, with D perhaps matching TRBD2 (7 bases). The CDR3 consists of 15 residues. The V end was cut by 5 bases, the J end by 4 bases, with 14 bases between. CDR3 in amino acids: CASSPQRGATGELFF. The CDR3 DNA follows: TGTGCCAGCAGTCCCCAACGGGGGGCCACCGGGGAGCTGTTTTTT.

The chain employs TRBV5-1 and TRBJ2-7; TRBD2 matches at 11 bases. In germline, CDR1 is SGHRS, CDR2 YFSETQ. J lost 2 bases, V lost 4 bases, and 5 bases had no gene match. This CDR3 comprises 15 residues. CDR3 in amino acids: CASSPTSGSPYEQYF. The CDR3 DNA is TGCGCCAGCAGCCCAACTAGCGGGAGTCCCTACGAGCAGTACTTC.

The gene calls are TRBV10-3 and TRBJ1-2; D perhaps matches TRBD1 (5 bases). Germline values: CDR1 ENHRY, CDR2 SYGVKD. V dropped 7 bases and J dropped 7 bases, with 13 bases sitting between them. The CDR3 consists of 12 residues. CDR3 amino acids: CAITREGSGYTF. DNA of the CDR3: TGTGCCATCACCCGGGAGGGGAGTGGCTACACCTTC.

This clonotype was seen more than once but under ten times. CDR3 amino acids: CSANSGRASAEAFF. CDR3 nucleotides: TGCAGTGCTAATTCGGGACGGGCCAGTGCTGAAGCTTTCTTT. The rearrangement links TRBV20-1 to TRBJ1-1, with D perhaps matching TRBD1 (5 bases). Germline CDR1 and CDR2: DFQATT and SNEGSKA (reference sequence). The germline V and J ends were trimmed by 4 bases and 6 bases, with 18 bases remaining between them. The CDR3 runs to 14 residues.

The CDR3 DNA reads TGTGCCAGCTCACCCTCCTCAGATACGCAGTATTTT. Residues: CASSPSSDTQYF. The chain employs TRBV18 and TRBJ2-3; D is unclear. The V gene's germline CDR1 is KGHSH and CDR2 LQKENI. CDR3 length equals 12 residues. Trimming shortened V by 3 bases and J by 4 bases, and 5 bases separated the two germline ends.

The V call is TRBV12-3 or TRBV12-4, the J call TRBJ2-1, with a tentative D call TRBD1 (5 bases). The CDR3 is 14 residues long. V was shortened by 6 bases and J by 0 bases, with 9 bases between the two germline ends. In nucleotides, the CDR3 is TGTGCCAGCAGACCGACAGTCTCCTACAATGAGCAGTTCTTC. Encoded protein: CASRPTVSYNEQFF.

The CDR3 region is CASSGPSTDTQYF. The DNA for the CDR3 is TGTGCCAGCAGCGGCCCTAGCACAGATACGCAGTATTTT. The chain couples TRBV5-4 to TRBJ2-3; D unresolved. There are 13 residues in the CDR3. Trimming removed 4 bases from V and 0 bases from J, with 6 bases in between. Germline CDR1 is SGHNT and CDR2 is YYREEE (reference sequence).

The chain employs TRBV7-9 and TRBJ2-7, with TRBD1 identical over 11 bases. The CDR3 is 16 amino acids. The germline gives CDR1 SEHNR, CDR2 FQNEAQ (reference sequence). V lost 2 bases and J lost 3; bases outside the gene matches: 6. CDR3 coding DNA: TGTGCCAGCAGCTTATTGTCAGGGACAGGGGGCTACGAGCAGTACTTC. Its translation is CASSLLSGTGGYEQYF.

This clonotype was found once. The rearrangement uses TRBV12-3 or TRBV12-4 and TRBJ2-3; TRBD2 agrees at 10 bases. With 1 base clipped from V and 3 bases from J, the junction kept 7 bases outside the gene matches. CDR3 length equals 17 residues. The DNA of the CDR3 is TGTGCCAGCAGTTTAGGGCTAGCGGGAGATGGGACAGATACGCAGTATTTT. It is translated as CASSLGLAGDGTDTQYF.

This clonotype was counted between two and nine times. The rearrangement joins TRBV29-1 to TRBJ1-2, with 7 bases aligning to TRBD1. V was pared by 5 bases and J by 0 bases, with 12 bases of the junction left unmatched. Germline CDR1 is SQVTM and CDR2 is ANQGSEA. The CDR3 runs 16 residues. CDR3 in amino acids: CSVQILQGRANYGYTF. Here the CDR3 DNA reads TGCAGCGTTCAAATCCTACAGGGGCGAGCTAACTATGGCTACACCTTC.

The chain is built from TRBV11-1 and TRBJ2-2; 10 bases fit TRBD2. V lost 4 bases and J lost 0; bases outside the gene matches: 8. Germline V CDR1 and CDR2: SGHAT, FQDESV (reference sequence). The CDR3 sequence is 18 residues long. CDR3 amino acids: CASSSLFGLAANTGELFF. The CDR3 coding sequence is TGTGCCAGCAGCTCCCTATTCGGACTAGCGGCGAACACCGGGGAGCTGTTTTTT.

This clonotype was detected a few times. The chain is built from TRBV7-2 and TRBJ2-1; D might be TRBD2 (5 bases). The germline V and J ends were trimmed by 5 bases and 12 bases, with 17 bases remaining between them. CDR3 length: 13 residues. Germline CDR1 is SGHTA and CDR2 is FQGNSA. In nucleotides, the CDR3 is TGTGCCAGCAGCACGGAAGGGAGTCTCGGGCAGTTCTTC. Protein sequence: CASSTEGSLGQFF.

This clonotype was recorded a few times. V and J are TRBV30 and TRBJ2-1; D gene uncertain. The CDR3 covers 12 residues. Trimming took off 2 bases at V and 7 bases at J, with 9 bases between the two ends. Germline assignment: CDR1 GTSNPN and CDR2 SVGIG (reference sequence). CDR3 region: CAWSWDENEQFF. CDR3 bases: TGTGCCTGGAGTTGGGATGAAAATGAGCAGTTCTTC.

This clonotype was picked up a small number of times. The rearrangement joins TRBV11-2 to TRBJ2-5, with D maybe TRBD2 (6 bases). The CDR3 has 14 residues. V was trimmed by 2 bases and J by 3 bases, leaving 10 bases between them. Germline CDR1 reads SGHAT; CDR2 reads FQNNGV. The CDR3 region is CASSLFTSKETQYF. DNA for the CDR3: TGTGCCAGCAGCTTATTCACTAGCAAAGAGACCCAGTACTTC.

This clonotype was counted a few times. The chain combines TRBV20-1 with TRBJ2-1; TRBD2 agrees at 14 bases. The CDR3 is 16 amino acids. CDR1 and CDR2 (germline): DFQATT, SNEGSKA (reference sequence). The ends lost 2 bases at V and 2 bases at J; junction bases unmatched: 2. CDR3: CSARQTSGRAYNEQFF. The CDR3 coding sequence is TGCAGTGCTAGACAGACTAGCGGGAGGGCCTACAATGAGCAGTTCTTC.

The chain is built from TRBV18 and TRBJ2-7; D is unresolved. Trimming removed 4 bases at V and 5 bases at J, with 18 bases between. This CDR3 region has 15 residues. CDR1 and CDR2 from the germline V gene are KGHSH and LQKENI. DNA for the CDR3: TGTGCCAGCTCACGATATTCTGGGGATCTGGACGAGCAGTACGTC. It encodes CASSRYSGDLDEQYV.

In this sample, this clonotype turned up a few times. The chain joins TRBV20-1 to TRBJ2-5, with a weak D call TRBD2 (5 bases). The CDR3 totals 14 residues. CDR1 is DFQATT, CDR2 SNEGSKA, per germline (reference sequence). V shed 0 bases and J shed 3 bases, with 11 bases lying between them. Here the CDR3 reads CSARDSGLEETQYF. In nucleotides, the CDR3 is TGCAGTGCTAGAGATTCGGGGTTGGAAGAGACCCAGTACTTC.

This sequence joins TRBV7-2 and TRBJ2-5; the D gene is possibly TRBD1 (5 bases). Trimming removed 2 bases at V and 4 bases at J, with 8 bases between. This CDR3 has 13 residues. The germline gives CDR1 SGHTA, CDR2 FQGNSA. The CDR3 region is CASSLWQGETQYF. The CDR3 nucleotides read TGTGCCAGCAGCTTATGGCAGGGAGAGACCCAGTACTTC.

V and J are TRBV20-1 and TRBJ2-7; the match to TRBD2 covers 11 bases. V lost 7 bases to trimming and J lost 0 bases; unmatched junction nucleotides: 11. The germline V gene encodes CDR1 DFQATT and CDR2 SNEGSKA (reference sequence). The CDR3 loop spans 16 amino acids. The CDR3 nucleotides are TGCAGTGGCGAGATTTCCGGGACTAGCGGCTCCTACGAGCAGTACTTC. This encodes CSGEISGTSGSYEQYF.

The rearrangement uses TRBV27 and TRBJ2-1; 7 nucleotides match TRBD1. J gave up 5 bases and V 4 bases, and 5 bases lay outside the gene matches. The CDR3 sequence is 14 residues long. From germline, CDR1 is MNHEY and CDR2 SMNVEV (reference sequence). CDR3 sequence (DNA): TGTGCCAGCAGTTCCTCGGGACAGAACAATGAGCAGTTCTTC. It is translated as CASSSSGQNNEQFF.

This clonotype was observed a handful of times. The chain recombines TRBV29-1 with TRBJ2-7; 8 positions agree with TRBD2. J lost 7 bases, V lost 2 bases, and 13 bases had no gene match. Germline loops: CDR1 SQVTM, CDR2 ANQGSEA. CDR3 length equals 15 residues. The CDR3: CSVETRSGSSGEQYF. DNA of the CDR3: TGCAGCGTTGAAACGCGGAGCGGGAGTTCGGGGGAGCAGTACTTC.

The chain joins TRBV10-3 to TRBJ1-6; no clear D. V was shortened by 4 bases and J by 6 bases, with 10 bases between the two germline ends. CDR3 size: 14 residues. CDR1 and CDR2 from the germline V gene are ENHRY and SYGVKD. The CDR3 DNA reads TGTGCCATCAGTGGCGGCAGAATTAATTCACCCCTCCACTTT. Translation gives CAISGGRINSPLHF.

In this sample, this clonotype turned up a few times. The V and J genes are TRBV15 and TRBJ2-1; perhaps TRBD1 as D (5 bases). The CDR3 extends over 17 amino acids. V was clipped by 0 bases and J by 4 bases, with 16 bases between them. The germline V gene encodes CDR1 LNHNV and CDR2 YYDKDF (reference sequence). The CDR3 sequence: CATSRDLSAGIYNEQFF. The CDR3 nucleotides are TGTGCCACCAGCAGAGATCTCAGCGCAGGGATATACAATGAGCAGTTCTTC. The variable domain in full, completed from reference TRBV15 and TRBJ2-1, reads DAMVIQNPRYQVTQFGKPVTLSCSQTLNHNVMYWYQQKSSQAPKLLFHYYDKDFNNEADTPDNFQSRRPNTSFCFLDIRSPGLGDTAMYLCATSRDLSAGIYNEQFFGPGTRLTVL.